The clone carrying this TCR beta chain was counted at least ten times. For TCRbeta, the library was prepared with unique molecular identifiers. TCRdb fed the PCR reads into MiXCR, producing one record per CDR3 protein. The table has approximately 520,000 distinct CDR3 sequences, about an eighth seen once. The data were taken from a study of T-cell reconstitution after alpha-beta-depleted transplantation in children. The CDR3 extends over 15 amino acids. The V gene end was trimmed by 2 bases and the J gene end by 0 bases; junction bases not matched to a gene: 2. Germline loops: CDR1 SGHRS, CDR2 YFSETQ.

The rearrangement uses TRBV5-1 and TRBJ2-3; 8 bases fit TRBD2. The sequence came from a female patient younger than 10 who had a stem cell transplant for aplastic anemia, so the T cells may come from the graft donor. This sample comprised PBMCs, mostly from graft donor cells, obtained 180 days after TCRalphabeta/CD19-depleted stem cell transplant. CDR3 amino acids: CASSLSSGSTDTQYF. CDR3 sequence (DNA): TGCGCCAGCAGCTTATCTAGCGGGAGCACAGATACGCAGTATTTT. The variable domain in full, with the rest retrieved from reference TRBV5-1 and TRBJ2-3, is KAGVTQTPRYLIKTRGQQVTLSCSPISGHRSVSWYQQTPGQGLQFLFEYFSETQRNKGNFPGRFSGRQFSNSRSEMNVSTLELGDSALYLCASSLSSGSTDTQYFGPGTRLTVL.